These T cell receptor beta chains were read from a single sample in a study of T cells in Graves' hyperthyroidism and ophthalmopathy. TCRdb reprocessed the multiplex PCR reads with MiXCR, giving one entry per CDR3 protein. Seen here are around 350,000 distinct CDR3 sequences, 19% observed once, and the top ten hold about 3.7%. Sequencing was done on a sample of blood. Receptors were obtained from a woman between 18 and 30 years old with Graves' hyperthyroidism. Both conserved end residues are part of each CDR3. The order of the fields is CDR3 protein, CDR3 DNA, clone size, D gene, V gene, J gene. The D gene is left open where the match is weak. Size tells how often a clone was seen (once, few, many) or the class of an expanded clone, and some rows leave it out.

CDR3: CASSLAVSIETQYF
DNA: TGTGCCAGCAGCTTAGCCGTCAGCATCGAGACCCAGTACTTC
size: many
D: -
V: TRBV7-9
J: TRBJ2-5

CDR3: CSARDPGLAGKAKNIQYF
DNA: TGCAGTGCTAGAGATCCGGGACTAGCGGGGAAGGCCAAAAACATTCAGTACTTC
size: -
D: TRBD2
V: TRBV20-1
J: TRBJ2-4

CDR3: CASSLEGVGNQPQHF
DNA: TGTGCCAGCAGCTTAGAGGGGGTTGGGAATCAGCCCCAGCATTTT
size: many
D: -
V: TRBV11-2
J: TRBJ1-5

CDR3: CSAQIGQGDTEAFF
DNA: TGCAGTGCTCAGATCGGACAGGGAGACACTGAAGCTTTCTTT
size: many
D: TRBD1
V: TRBV20-1
J: TRBJ1-1

CDR3: CASSEGLGTGGNEQYF
DNA: TGTGCCAGCAGTGAAGGGTTGGGGACAGGGGGCAACGAGCAGTACTTC
size: once
D: TRBD1
V: TRBV6-1
J: TRBJ2-7

CDR3: CASSKGALSYEQYF
DNA: TGTGCCAGCAGTAAGGGGGCCCTCTCCTACGAGCAGTACTTC
size: -
D: TRBD1
V: TRBV12-3/TRBV12-4
J: TRBJ2-7

CDR3: CASSPFAREITGANVLTF
DNA: TGTGCCAGCAGCCCATTCGCCAGGGAAATTACTGGGGCCAACGTCCTGACTTTC
size: many
D: -
V: TRBV7-8
J: TRBJ2-6

CDR3: CASSPVPGRTNQPQHF
DNA: TGTGCCAGCAGTCCTGTTCCGGGACGGACAAATCAGCCCCAGCATTTT
size: many
D: -
V: TRBV6-5
J: TRBJ1-5

CDR3: CASSISGPANYGYTF
DNA: TGTGCCAGTAGTATCTCGGGCCCAGCTAACTATGGCTACACCTTC
size: many
D: -
V: TRBV19
J: TRBJ1-2

CDR3: CSARGYMPQHF
DNA: TGCAGTGCTAGGGGGTACATGCCCCAGCATTTT
size: -
D: -
V: TRBV20-1
J: TRBJ1-5

CDR3: CASSSHVGELFF
DNA: TGTGCCAGCAGCTCCCACGTGGGGGAGCTGTTTTTT
size: many
D: -
V: TRBV11-2
J: TRBJ2-2

CDR3: CATSGTGSNQPQHF
DNA: TGTGCCACCTCAGGTACCGGGTCCAATCAGCCCCAGCATTTT
size: -
D: -
V: TRBV19
J: TRBJ1-5

CDR3: CASSYLTGVSYEQYF
DNA: TGTGCCAGCAGTTACCTAACAGGGGTTTCCTACGAGCAGTACTTC
size: many
D: TRBD1
V: TRBV6-5
J: TRBJ2-7

CDR3: CASSLGAQGGNIQYF
DNA: TGCGCCAGCAGCTTGGGGGCACAGGGTGGAAACATTCAGTACTTC
size: -
D: -
V: TRBV5-1
J: TRBJ2-4

CDR3: CATSDYRRGSSGANVLTF
DNA: TGTGCCACCAGTGACTACCGACGGGGGAGCTCTGGGGCCAACGTCCTGACTTTC
size: many
D: -
V: TRBV24-1
J: TRBJ2-6

CDR3: CARIPSGKYSNQPQHF
DNA: TGTGCCAGAATCCCCTCAGGAAAATACAGCAATCAGCCCCAGCATTTT
size: few
D: -
V: TRBV28
J: TRBJ1-5

CDR3: CASSFGGGEGQPQHF
DNA: TGTGCCAGCAGTTTTGGAGGAGGGGAAGGGCAGCCCCAGCATTTT
size: -
D: -
V: TRBV12-3/TRBV12-4
J: TRBJ1-5

CDR3: CASSRGGFEVEQYF
DNA: TGTGCCAGCAGCCGAGGGGGATTCGAAGTCGAGCAGTACTTC
size: -
D: -
V: TRBV7-2
J: TRBJ2-7

CDR3: CASSEQGDQPQHF
DNA: TGTGCCAGCAGTGAGCAGGGGGATCAGCCCCAGCATTTT
size: many
D: TRBD1
V: TRBV6-1
J: TRBJ1-5

CDR3: CASSPPQVGGYTF
DNA: TGTGCCAGCAGCCCACCACAGGTTGGGGGCTACACCTTC
size: -
D: -
V: TRBV6-1
J: TRBJ1-2

CDR3: CSASGGGATETQYF
DNA: TGCAGTGCTAGCGGCGGGGGGGCCACAGAGACCCAGTACTTC
size: -
D: TRBD2
V: TRBV20-1
J: TRBJ2-5

CDR3: CASSVVMDTGELFF
DNA: TGTGCCAGCAGCGTAGTAATGGACACCGGGGAGCTGTTTTTT
size: few
D: -
V: TRBV9
J: TRBJ2-2